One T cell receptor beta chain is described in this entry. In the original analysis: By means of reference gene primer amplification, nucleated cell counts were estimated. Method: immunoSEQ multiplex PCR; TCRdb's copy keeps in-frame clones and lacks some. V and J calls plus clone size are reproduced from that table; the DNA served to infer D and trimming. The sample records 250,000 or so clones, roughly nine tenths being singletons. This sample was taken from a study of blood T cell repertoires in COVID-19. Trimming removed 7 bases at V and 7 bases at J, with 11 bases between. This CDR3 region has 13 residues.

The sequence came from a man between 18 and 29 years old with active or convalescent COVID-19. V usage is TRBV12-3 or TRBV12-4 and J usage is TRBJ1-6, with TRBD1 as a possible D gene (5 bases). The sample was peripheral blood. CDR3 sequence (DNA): TGTGCCAGCACTTTTCGGGGGAATTCACCCCTCCACTTT. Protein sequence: CASTFRGNSPLHF.